Each of the 6 T cell receptor beta chains below was sequenced from the same sample in a study of cytomegalovirus exposure and HLA in healthy donors. The data were produced by immunoSEQ multiplex PCR, yet TCRdb's version contains in-frame clones alone and is incomplete. The data hold 200,000 to 250,000 clones, with 83% observed a single time. Sequencing was done on a sample of PBMCs. The receptors shown here come from a woman aged 18-30 years in good health and CMV-seronegative.

The chain joins TRBV5-4 to TRBJ1-4; D remains ambiguous. This CDR3 region has 14 residues. V lost 2 bases to trimming and J lost 4 bases, with 9 bases between them. Germline CDR1 reads SGHNT; CDR2 reads YYREEE (reference sequence). The chain's CDR3 is CASSFLGGNEKLFF. The CDR3 bases are TGTGCCAGCAGCTTCCTTGGTGGTAATGAAAAACTGTTTTTT.

The count of this clone is one. V gene TRBV13 combines with J gene TRBJ1-3; 9 bases are a match to TRBD1. CDR1 is PRHDT, CDR2 FYEKMQ, per germline (reference sequence). This CDR3 is 14 amino acids long. V lost 5 bases, J lost 4 bases, and 3 bases stayed unmatched. Here the CDR3 DNA reads TGTGCCAGCAGCCTACAGGGGGCCGGAAACACCATATATTTT. Translating gives CASSLQGAGNTIYF.

The CDR3 sequence is CASSYSGSSVEQYF. CDR3 in DNA: TGTGCCAGCAGTTACTCGGGGTCCTCCGTAGAGCAGTACTTC. The V call is TRBV6-5, the J call TRBJ2-7; D unresolved. In germline, CDR1 is MNHEY, CDR2 SVGAGI. The CDR3 has 14 amino acids. Trimming stripped 0 bases from V and 7 bases from J, with 13 bases between.

This clone was seen just once. The V gene is TRBV9, the J gene TRBJ1-5; 8 positions agree with TRBD1. V lost 3 bases, J lost 6 bases, and 11 bases stayed unmatched. The CDR3 has 16 residues. Looked up from germline, CDR1 is SGDLS and CDR2 is YYNGEE. CDR3 nucleotides: TGTGCCAGCAGCGCAGGGGCGGACAGGGTAACTCAGCCCCAGCATTTT. It specifies CASSAGADRVTQPQHF. The variable domain in full, completed from reference TRBV9 and TRBJ1-5, reads DSGVTQTPKHLITATGQRVTLRCSPRSGDLSVYWYQQSLDQGLQFLIQYYNGEERAKGNILERFSAQQFPDLHSELNLSSLELGDSALYFCASSAGADRVTQPQHFGDGTRLSIL.

The chain joins TRBV18 to TRBJ2-7; D perhaps matches TRBD1 (6 bases). The CDR3 spans 13 residues. In germline, CDR1 is KGHSH, CDR2 LQKENI. The V gene lost 3 bases and the J gene lost 6 bases, with 12 bases spanning the gap. The CDR3 reads CASSPQTGSEQYF. The CDR3 DNA is TGTGCCAGCTCACCGCAAACAGGGAGCGAGCAGTACTTC.

This sequence joins TRBV2 and TRBJ2-3, with D perhaps TRBD1 (6 bases). V shed 3 bases and J shed 3 bases, with 13 bases lying between them. The CDR3 runs 15 residues. Germline assignment: CDR1 SNHLY and CDR2 FYNNEI. This CDR3 reads CASSEDKGETDTQYF. CDR3 DNA: TGTGCCAGCAGTGAGGACAAGGGGGAGACAGATACGCAGTATTTT.